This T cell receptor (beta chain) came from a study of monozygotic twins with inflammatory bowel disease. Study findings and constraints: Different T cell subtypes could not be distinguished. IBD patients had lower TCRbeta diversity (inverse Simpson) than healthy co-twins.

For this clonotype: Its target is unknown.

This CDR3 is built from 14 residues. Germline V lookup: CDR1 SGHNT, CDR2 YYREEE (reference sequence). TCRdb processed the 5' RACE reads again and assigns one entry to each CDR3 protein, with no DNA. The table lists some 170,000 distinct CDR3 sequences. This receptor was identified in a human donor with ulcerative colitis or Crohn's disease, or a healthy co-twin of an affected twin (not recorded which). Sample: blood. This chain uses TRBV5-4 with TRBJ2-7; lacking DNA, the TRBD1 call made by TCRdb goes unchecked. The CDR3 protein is CASSRQGGIHEQYF.